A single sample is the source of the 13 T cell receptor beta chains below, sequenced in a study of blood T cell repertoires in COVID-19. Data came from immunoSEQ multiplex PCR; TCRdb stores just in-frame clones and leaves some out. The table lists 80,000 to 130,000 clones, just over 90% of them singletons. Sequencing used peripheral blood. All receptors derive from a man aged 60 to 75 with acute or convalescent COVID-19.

CDR3 amino acids: CAWRRRDTEAFF. The DNA of the CDR3 is TGTGCCTGGAGACGGAGGGACACTGAAGCTTTCTTT. The genes are TRBV30 and TRBJ1-1; D call uncertain. Germline loops: CDR1 GTSNPN, CDR2 SVGIG (reference sequence). This CDR3 has 12 amino acids. Trimming stripped 3 bases from V and 3 bases from J, with 8 bases between.

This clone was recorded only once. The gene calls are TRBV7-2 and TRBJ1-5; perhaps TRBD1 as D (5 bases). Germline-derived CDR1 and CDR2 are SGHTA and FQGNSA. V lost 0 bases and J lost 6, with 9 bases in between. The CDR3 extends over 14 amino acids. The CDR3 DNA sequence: TGTGCCAGCAGCTTAGCTGGGGCAGGTCAGCCCCAGCATTTT. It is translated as CASSLAGAGQPQHF.

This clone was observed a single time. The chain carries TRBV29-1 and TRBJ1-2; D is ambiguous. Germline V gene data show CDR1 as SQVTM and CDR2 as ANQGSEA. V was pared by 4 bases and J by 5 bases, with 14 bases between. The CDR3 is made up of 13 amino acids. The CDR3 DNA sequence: TGCAGCGTTGTCGAATTCCGCACATATGGCTACACCTTC. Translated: CSVVEFRTYGYTF.

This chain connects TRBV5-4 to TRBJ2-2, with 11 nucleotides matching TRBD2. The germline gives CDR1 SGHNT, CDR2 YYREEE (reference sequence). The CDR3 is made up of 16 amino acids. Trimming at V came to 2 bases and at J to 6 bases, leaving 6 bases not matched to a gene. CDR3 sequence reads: CASSFGTSGSPGELFF. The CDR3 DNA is TGTGCCAGCAGCTTCGGGACTAGCGGTTCACCCGGGGAGCTGTTTTTT.

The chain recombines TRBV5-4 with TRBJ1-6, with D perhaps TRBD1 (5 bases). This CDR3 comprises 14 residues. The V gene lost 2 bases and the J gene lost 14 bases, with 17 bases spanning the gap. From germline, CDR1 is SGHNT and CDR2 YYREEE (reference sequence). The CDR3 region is CASSFNPDSRTLHF. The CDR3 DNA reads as TGTGCCAGCAGCTTTAACCCCGACAGCAGGACCCTCCACTTT.

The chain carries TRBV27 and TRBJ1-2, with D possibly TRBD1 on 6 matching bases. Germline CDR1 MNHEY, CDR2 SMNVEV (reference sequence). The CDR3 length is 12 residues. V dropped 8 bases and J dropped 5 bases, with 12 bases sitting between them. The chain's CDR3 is CASLKQGYGYTF. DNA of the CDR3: TGTGCCAGCCTCAAACAGGGTTATGGCTACACCTTC.

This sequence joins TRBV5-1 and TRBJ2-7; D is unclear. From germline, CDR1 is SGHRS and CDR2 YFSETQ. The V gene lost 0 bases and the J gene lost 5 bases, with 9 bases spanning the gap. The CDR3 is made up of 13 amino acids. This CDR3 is CASSLDGFNEQYF. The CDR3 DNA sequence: TGCGCCAGCAGCTTGGACGGGTTCAACGAGCAGTACTTC. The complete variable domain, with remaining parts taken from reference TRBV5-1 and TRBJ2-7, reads KAGVTQTPRYLIKTRGQQVTLSCSPISGHRSVSWYQQTPGQGLQFLFEYFSETQRNKGNFPGRFSGRQFSNSRSEMNVSTLELGDSALYLCASSLDGFNEQYFGPGTRLTVT.

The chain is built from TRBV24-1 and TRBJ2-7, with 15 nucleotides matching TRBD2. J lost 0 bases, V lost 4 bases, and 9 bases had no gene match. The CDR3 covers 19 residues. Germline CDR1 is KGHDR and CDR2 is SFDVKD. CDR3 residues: CATSDRGLAGGRSSYEQYV. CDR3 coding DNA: TGTGCCACCAGTGACCGAGGACTAGCGGGAGGGAGGAGCTCCTACGAGCAGTACGTC.

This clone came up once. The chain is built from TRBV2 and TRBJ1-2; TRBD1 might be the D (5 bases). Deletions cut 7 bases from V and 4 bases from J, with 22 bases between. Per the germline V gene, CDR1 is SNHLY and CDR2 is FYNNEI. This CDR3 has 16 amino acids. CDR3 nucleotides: TGTGCCAGCAAAGGGCCAGGGAAGGTTATCAGCTATGGCTACACCTTC. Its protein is CASKGPGKVISYGYTF.

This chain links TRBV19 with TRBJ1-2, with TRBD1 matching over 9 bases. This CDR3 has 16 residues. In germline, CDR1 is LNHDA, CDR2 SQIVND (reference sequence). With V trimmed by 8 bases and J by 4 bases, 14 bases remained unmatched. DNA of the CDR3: TGTGCCAGTCGGGACAGGGCAGAGGCTTCTAGCTATGGCTACACCTTC. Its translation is CASRDRAEASSYGYTF.

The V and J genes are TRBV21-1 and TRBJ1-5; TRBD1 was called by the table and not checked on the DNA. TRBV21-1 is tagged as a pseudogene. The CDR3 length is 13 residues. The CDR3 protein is CASRGTANQPQHF. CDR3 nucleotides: TGTGCCAGCAGGGGGACAGCTAATCAGCCCCAGCATTTT.

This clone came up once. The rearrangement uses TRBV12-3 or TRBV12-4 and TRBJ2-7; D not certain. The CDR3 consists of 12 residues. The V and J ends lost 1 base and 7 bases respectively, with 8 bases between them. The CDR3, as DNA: TGTGCCAGCAGTTTAGGACTTTCGGAGCAGTACGTC. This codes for CASSLGLSEQYV.

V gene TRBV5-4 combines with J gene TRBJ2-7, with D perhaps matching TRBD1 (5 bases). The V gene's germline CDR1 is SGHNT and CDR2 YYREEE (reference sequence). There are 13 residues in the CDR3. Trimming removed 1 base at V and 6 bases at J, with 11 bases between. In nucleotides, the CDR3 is TGTGCCAGCAGCTTGCAGGGAATAGTCGAGCAGTACGTC. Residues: CASSLQGIVEQYV.